Listed below are T cell receptor beta chains from one sample, sequenced in a study of blood T cell repertoires in COVID-19. Sequenced by immunoSEQ multiplex PCR; TCRdb stores in-frame clones only, minus some. The sample lists some 120,000 clones, approximately 84% seen once, with roughly 1.9% in the top ten. Sequencing was done on a sample of peripheral blood. The source is a man aged 65-85 years with acute or convalescent COVID-19. CDR3s include the opening cysteine and the closing phenylalanine or tryptophan. The D gene is left open where the match is weak. Not all rows give a size; the values are once, few, many and, for expanded clones, a class.

clone_size j_call v_call d_call cdr3_aa cdr3_nt
NA TRBJ2-1 TRBV18 TRBD1 CASSRFGTGIDNEQFF TGTGCCAGCTCTCGATTCGGGACAGGGATTGACAATGAGCAGTTCTTC
once TRBJ2-7 TRBV27 NA CASSLGRGEYEQYF TGTGCCAGCAGTTTGGGCAGGGGGGAATACGAGCAGTACTTC
few TRBJ2-1 TRBV4-2 TRBD2 CASSHLPLAGGDEQFF TGTGCCAGCAGCCACCTTCCCCTAGCGGGGGGGGATGAGCAGTTCTTC
NA TRBJ1-2 TRBV5-6 NA CASRGLYGYTF TGTGCCAGCAGAGGACTTTACGGCTACACCTTC
NA TRBJ1-2 TRBV3-1/TRBV3-2 TRBD1 CASRNQGAYGYTF TGTGCCAGCAGAAACCAGGGGGCGTATGGCTACACCTTC
NA TRBJ2-5 TRBV5-1 TRBD1 CASSLGQGADLQETQYF TGCGCCAGCAGCTTGGGACAGGGGGCCGATTTACAAGAGACCCAGTACTTC
NA TRBJ1-5 TRBV6-1 NA CASRELGGNSNQPQHF TGTGCCAGCAGGGAACTTGGCGGAAATAGCAATCAGCCCCAGCATTTT
NA TRBJ2-2 TRBV9 NA CASSLRGTGELFF TGTGCCAGCAGCCTCAGGGGAACCGGGGAGCTGTTTTTT
NA TRBJ1-2 TRBV6-5 NA CASSESTGNYGYTF TGTGCCAGCAGCGAGTCAACAGGGAACTATGGCTACACCTTC
once TRBJ1-1 TRBV10-1 NA CASSEQGNTEAFF TGCGCCAGCAGCGAACAGGGGAACACTGAAGCTTTCTTT
NA TRBJ2-7 TRBV7-2 NA CASSLAPTGSYEQYF TGTGCCAGCAGCCTAGCCCCGACAGGCTCCTACGAGCAGTACTTC
NA TRBJ1-2 TRBV5-6 TRBD1 CASSPPQGPRGGYTF TGTGCCAGCAGCCCCCCACAGGGGCCTCGGGGAGGCTACACCTTC
NA TRBJ1-1 TRBV27 NA CASSPLPDSTEAFF TGTGCCAGCAGTCCACTCCCTGACAGCACTGAAGCTTTCTTT
NA TRBJ2-3 TRBV7-6 NA CASSFSVQSTDTQYF TGTGCCAGCAGCTTTTCAGTCCAAAGCACAGATACGCAGTATTTT
NA TRBJ1-3 TRBV4-2 NA CASSQVSPPGNTIYF TGTGCCAGCAGCCAAGTATCCCCCCCTGGAAACACCATATATTTT
NA TRBJ1-4 TRBV2 NA CAGRQNLNEKLFF TGTGCCGGAAGACAGAACCTTAATGAAAAACTGTTTTTT
NA TRBJ1-6 TRBV27 NA CASSLRNPPRVNSPLHF TGTGCCAGCAGTTTAAGGAACCCGCCCAGGGTTAATTCACCCCTCCACTTT
NA TRBJ2-1 TRBV5-1 TRBD2 CASSLGLAVMYNEQFF TGCGCCAGCAGCTTAGGACTAGCGGTGATGTACAATGAGCAGTTCTTC
NA TRBJ2-3 TRBV3-1/TRBV3-2 TRBD2 CASSQDSSGATAQYF TGTGCCAGCAGCCAAGATAGTAGCGGGGCAACCGCGCAGTATTTT
NA TRBJ1-1 TRBV5-5 NA CASSSKVLVATEAFF TGTGCCAGCAGCTCAAAAGTCTTGGTGGCCACTGAAGCTTTCTTT
NA TRBJ1-1 TRBV28 NA CASSLSGQRRAEAFF TGTGCCAGCAGTTTATCAGGACAGAGACGGGCTGAAGCTTTCTTT
NA TRBJ2-3 TRBV12-3/TRBV12-4 TRBD1 CASSQTDRGTQYF TGTGCCAGCAGTCAAACCGACAGGGGAACGCAGTATTTT
NA TRBJ1-4 TRBV5-6 NA CASSRTSGVEKLFF TGTGCCAGCAGCCGGACTTCAGGGGTCGAAAAACTGTTTTTT
NA TRBJ1-1 TRBV20-1 NA CSASFQGRNTEAFF TGCAGTGCTAGTTTCCAGGGCCGTAACACTGAAGCTTTCTTT
NA TRBJ2-2 TRBV21-1 NA CASSIRDYQGSGELFF TGTGCCAGCAGCATACGGGACTACCAGGGATCCGGGGAGCTGTTTTTT